This T cell receptor beta chain derives from a study of identical twins. CDR1 and CDR2 (germline): DFQATT, SNEGSKA (reference sequence). Trimming shortened V by 0 bases and J by 8 bases, and 17 bases separated the two germline ends. This CDR3 has 15 amino acids. MiXCR was run by TCRdb on the 5' RACE reads, yielding one entry per CDR3 protein. There are more than 600,000 distinct CDR3 sequences in the sample; 15% to 20% occur only once, and roughly 14% lies in the top ten. Study observations and caveats: Carriage of fewer insertions was seen in abundant cord blood beta clonotypes, whereas memory repertoires showed none.

This clonotype was observed a few times. The antigen remains unidentified. The sample was also linked to a second study, of T cells expressing NK-cell markers. In that study: In roughly six donors, dominant NKG2C+ clonotypes were about 1.0-8% of CD8+ T cells.

The genes are TRBV20-1 and TRBJ2-1; tentatively, D is TRBD2 (5 bases). This receptor was taken from a woman aged 18 to 35 in good health. Material for sequencing was PBMCs. In nucleotides, the CDR3 is TGCAGTGCTAGAGATCCCCAGCGGCCCGGGGATGAGCAGTTCTTC. It translates to CSARDPQRPGDEQFF.